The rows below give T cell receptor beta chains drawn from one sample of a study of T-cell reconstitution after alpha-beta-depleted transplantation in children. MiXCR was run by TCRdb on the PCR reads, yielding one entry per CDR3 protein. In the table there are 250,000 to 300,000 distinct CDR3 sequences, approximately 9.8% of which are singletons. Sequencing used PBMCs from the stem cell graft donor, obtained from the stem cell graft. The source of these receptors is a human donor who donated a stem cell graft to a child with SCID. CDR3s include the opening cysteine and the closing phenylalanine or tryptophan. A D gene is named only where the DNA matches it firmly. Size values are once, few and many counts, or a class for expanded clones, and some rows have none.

cdr3_nt: TGTGCCAGCAGCCAAGAAGTTGGAGTATCGGCCCAGCATTTT
cdr3_aa: CASSQEVGVSAQHF
v_call: TRBV4-2
d_call: -
clone_size: few
j_call: TRBJ1-5

cdr3_nt: TGTGCCAGCATCACTGACAGGGGGGGGTACGAGCAGTACTTC
cdr3_aa: CASITDRGGYEQYF
v_call: TRBV28
d_call: TRBD1
clone_size: few
j_call: TRBJ2-7

cdr3_nt: TGCAGCGTTGCTGTAGCGTGGGGTCAAGAGACCCAGTACTTC
cdr3_aa: CSVAVAWGQETQYF
v_call: TRBV29-1
d_call: -
clone_size: -
j_call: TRBJ2-5

cdr3_nt: TGTGCCAGCAGCCCTGAACTCCTCGCGAACACCGGGGAGCTGTTTTTT
cdr3_aa: CASSPELLANTGELFF
v_call: TRBV4-2
d_call: -
clone_size: -
j_call: TRBJ2-2

cdr3_nt: TGTGCCAGCAGTGAACTAGCGGGGGGTACGCAGTATTTT
cdr3_aa: CASSELAGGTQYF
v_call: TRBV6-4
d_call: TRBD2
clone_size: many
j_call: TRBJ2-3

cdr3_nt: TGTGCCAGCAGCCAAGATGGGGGCTGGAAATACAATGAGCAGTTCTTC
cdr3_aa: CASSQDGGWKYNEQFF
v_call: TRBV14
d_call: -
clone_size: few
j_call: TRBJ2-1

cdr3_nt: TGTGCCAGCAGCGCGACAGGTGAAAAACTGTTTTTT
cdr3_aa: CASSATGEKLFF
v_call: TRBV7-6
d_call: -
clone_size: many
j_call: TRBJ1-4

cdr3_nt: TGTGCCAGCAGCACGGGGACAGCCTATGGCTACACCTTC
cdr3_aa: CASSTGTAYGYTF
v_call: TRBV7-2
d_call: TRBD1
clone_size: few
j_call: TRBJ1-2

cdr3_nt: TGTGCCAGCAGTCCCGGACTATCGGGTTTAGAGACCCACTACTTC
cdr3_aa: CASSPGLSGLETHYF
v_call: TRBV27
d_call: -
clone_size: -
j_call: TRBJ2-5

cdr3_nt: TGCGCCAGCAGCTTGGATACGGGACAGGGGTCTTCACCCCTCCACTTT
cdr3_aa: CASSLDTGQGSSPLHF
v_call: TRBV5-1
d_call: TRBD1
clone_size: -
j_call: TRBJ1-6

cdr3_nt: TGCAGTGCCAGACAGTTGAACACCGGGGAGCTGTTTTTT
cdr3_aa: CSARQLNTGELFF
v_call: TRBV20-1
d_call: -
clone_size: few
j_call: TRBJ2-2

cdr3_nt: TGTGCCAGCAGTTCGGGACAGGGGGAACATGGCTACACCTTC
cdr3_aa: CASSSGQGEHGYTF
v_call: TRBV12-3/TRBV12-4
d_call: TRBD1
clone_size: few
j_call: TRBJ1-2

cdr3_nt: TGTGCCAGCAGCCGTGGGAGGGGGGACTACGAGCAGTACTTC
cdr3_aa: CASSRGRGDYEQYF
v_call: TRBV4-2
d_call: -
clone_size: -
j_call: TRBJ2-7

cdr3_nt: TGTGCCATCAGTCCACGGGACAGCACTGAAGCTTTCTTT
cdr3_aa: CAISPRDSTEAFF
v_call: TRBV10-3
d_call: TRBD1
clone_size: -
j_call: TRBJ1-1

cdr3_nt: TGTGCCAGCAGCTTCGGAGGGGGCGTAGGTCAGCCCCAGCATTTT
cdr3_aa: CASSFGGGVGQPQHF
v_call: TRBV7-2
d_call: TRBD1
clone_size: -
j_call: TRBJ1-5

cdr3_nt: TGTGCCAGCACCAAAGAGGGGACTTGGACACATACGCAGTATTTT
cdr3_aa: CASTKEGTWTHTQYF
v_call: TRBV3-1
d_call: -
clone_size: few
j_call: TRBJ2-3

cdr3_nt: TGTGCCAGCAGCTTAGTGTTTTCCCTCGGGGATTTCGGGGAGACCCAGTACTTC
cdr3_aa: CASSLVFSLGDFGETQYF
v_call: TRBV11-2
d_call: -
clone_size: -
j_call: TRBJ2-5